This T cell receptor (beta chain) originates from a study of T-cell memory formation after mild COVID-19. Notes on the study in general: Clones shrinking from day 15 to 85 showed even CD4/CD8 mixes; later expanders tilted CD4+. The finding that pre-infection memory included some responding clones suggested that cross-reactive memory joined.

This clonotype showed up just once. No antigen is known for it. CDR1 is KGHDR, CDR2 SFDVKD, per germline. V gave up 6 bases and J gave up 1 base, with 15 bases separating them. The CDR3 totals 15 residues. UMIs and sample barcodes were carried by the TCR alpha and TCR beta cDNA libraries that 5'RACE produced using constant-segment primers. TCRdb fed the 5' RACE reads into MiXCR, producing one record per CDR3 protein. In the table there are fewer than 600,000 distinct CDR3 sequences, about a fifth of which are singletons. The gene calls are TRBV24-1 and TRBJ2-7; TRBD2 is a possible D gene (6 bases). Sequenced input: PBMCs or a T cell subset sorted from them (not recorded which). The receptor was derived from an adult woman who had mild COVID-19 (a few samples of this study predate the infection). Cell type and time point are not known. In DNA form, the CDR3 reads TGTGCCACCAGTTCAGGAGGGGCGGTTTCCTACGAGCAGTACTTC. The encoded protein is CATSSGGAVSYEQYF.